Sequencing of this TCR beta chain was carried out in a study of blood T cell repertoires in COVID-19. Whole-study context: The United States, Italy and Spain provided the acute and convalescent COVID-19 samples. T cells, B-cell-depleted T cells, or PBMCs supplied cDNA or gDNA.

The CDR3 consists of 12 residues. Germline V CDR1 and CDR2: KGHDR, SFDVKD. Trimming took off 4 bases at V and 4 bases at J, with 5 bases between the two ends. Worth noting for this clone: The identical CDR3 is also encoded by other nucleotide sequences in the sample.

In the study's own analysis: Reference gene primer amplification gave estimated nucleated cell counts. Repertoires were generated with immunoSEQ multiplex PCR, while TCRdb's copy carries only in-frame clones and drops some. Clone size and V and J calls were adopted from that table, with D and trimming inferred from the DNA. In the table there are roughly 200,000 clones, 70% to 90% of which are singletons. The genes are TRBV24-1 and TRBJ2-3; the D is unclear. The clonotype comes from a woman aged 18-29 years who had recovered from COVID-19. Sequencing was done on a sample of peripheral blood. CDR3 sequence: CATSDLSDTQYF. As DNA, the CDR3 is TGTGCCACCAGTGACCTATCAGATACGCAGTATTTT.